Presented here are 32 T cell receptor beta chains from one specimen sequenced in a study of siplizumab effects on memory and regulatory T cells. Clones were sequenced by immunoSEQ multiplex PCR, and TCRdb holds only the in-frame ones, with some missing. The table lists approximately 82,000 clones, approximately 88% of them singletons. The sequenced material came from Tregs sorted from blood. These receptors originate from a human donor in good health.

The CDR3 sequence: CASSQSSGAYNEQFF. In DNA form, the CDR3 reads TGTGCCAGCAGCCAATCTAGCGGGGCCTACAATGAGCAGTTCTTC. The chain is built from TRBV14 and TRBJ2-1, with TRBD2 matching over 9 bases. The V gene's germline CDR1 is SGHDN and CDR2 FVKESK. Trimming removed 2 bases from V and 2 bases from J; junction bases left unmatched: 1. This CDR3 spans 15 amino acids.

The chain uses TRBV7-9 and TRBJ1-2; D remains unclear. V lost 8 bases to trimming and J lost 7 bases, with 23 bases between them. There are 15 residues in the CDR3. Germline V gene data show CDR1 as SEHNR and CDR2 as FQNEAQ (reference sequence). The CDR3 sequence: CASRPAGAASSGYTF. In DNA form, the CDR3 reads TGTGCCAGCCGACCCGCCGGCGCCGCCTCCTCTGGCTACACCTTC.

The rearrangement links TRBV5-6 to TRBJ1-2; D not resolved. The ends were cut back, 0 bases at V and 4 bases at J, with 13 bases in the middle. Germline values: CDR1 SGHDT, CDR2 YYEEEE. The CDR3 runs to 15 residues. CDR3 sequence reads: CASSLDSVSGYGYTF. In DNA form, the CDR3 reads TGTGCCAGCAGCTTGGATTCCGTATCTGGCTATGGCTACACCTTC.

The gene calls are TRBV6-6 and TRBJ2-7, with TRBD2 as a possible D gene (6 bases). Germline V CDR1 and CDR2: MNHNY, SVGAGI (reference sequence). Deletions cut 4 bases from V and 7 bases from J, with 11 bases between. The CDR3 contains 12 residues. As DNA, the CDR3 is TGTGCCAGCAGTTCCCTAGCGACTGAGCAGTACTTC. Residues: CASSSLATEQYF.

The chain uses TRBV14 and TRBJ2-2; D perhaps matches TRBD1 (5 bases). V lost 0 bases to trimming and J lost 0 bases, with 11 bases between them. Looked up from germline, CDR1 is SGHDN and CDR2 is FVKESK. The CDR3 loop spans 17 amino acids. This chain's CDR3 is CASSQDQRGPNTGELFF. The CDR3 DNA reads as TGTGCCAGCAGCCAAGATCAAAGGGGCCCGAACACCGGGGAGCTGTTTTTT.

J is TRBJ2-3 and V is TRBV11-2; D not certain. The germline gives CDR1 SGHAT, CDR2 FQNNGV. This CDR3 is 15 amino acids long. Trimming took 3 bases from V and 0 from J, leaving 10 bases between them. The CDR3 DNA reads as TGTGCCAGCAGCTTTAATGCGCCTAGCACAGATACGCAGTATTTT. Translated, it gives CASSFNAPSTDTQYF.

This chain uses TRBV19 with TRBJ1-2; perhaps TRBD1 as D (5 bases). CDR3 size: 14 residues. Germline loops: CDR1 LNHDA, CDR2 SQIVND (reference sequence). Trimming took 7 bases from V and 1 from J, leaving 13 bases between them. CDR3 region: CASTPTVLNYGYTF. The CDR3 bases are TGTGCCAGTACCCCGACAGTGCTTAACTATGGCTACACCTTC.

The J gene is TRBJ2-5, the V gene TRBV18; tentative D call: TRBD1 (6 bases). CDR1 and CDR2 from the germline V gene are KGHSH and LQKENI. The length of the CDR3 is 13 residues. Trimming took off 4 bases at V and 5 bases at J, with 11 bases between the two ends. The chain's CDR3 is CASSQTQGETQYF. The CDR3 region has the DNA TGTGCCAGCTCACAAACCCAGGGGGAGACCCAGTACTTC.

The J gene is TRBJ2-6, the V gene TRBV5-1; 7 bases match TRBD1. Germline values: CDR1 SGHRS, CDR2 YFSETQ. Losses at the gene ends were 3 bases for V and 0 bases for J; bases not matched to a gene: 9. This CDR3 region has 18 residues. CDR3 bases: TGCGCCAGCAGCTGGAAGGGGACAGCGAGCTCTGGGGCCAACGTCCTGACTTTC. Residues: CASSWKGTASSGANVLTF.

CDR3 region: CASSPSGSQFYEQYF. For the CDR3, the DNA is TGTGCCAGCAGCCCGTCCGGTAGTCAGTTCTACGAGCAGTACTTC. The V gene is TRBV7-9, the J gene TRBJ2-7; D remains ambiguous. Deletions cut 5 bases from V and 3 bases from J, with 17 bases between. CDR1 is SEHNR, CDR2 FQNEAQ, per germline (reference sequence). The CDR3 consists of 15 residues.

By sample share, this clone is medium-sized. CDR3 loop: CASSLQMGGGTDTQYF. In DNA form, the CDR3 reads TGTGCCAGCAGCTTGCAGATGGGGGGGGGCACAGATACGCAGTATTTT. This sequence joins TRBV5-6 and TRBJ2-3, with 7 bases identical to TRBD2. V was clipped by 1 base and J by 1 base; unmatched bases: 6. CDR1 SGHDT and CDR2 YYEEEE come from the germline V gene. CDR3 size: 16 residues. Full variable domain (missing parts from reference TRBV5-6 and TRBJ2-3): DAGVTQSPTHLIKTRGQQVTLRCSPKSGHDTVSWYQQALGQGPQFIFQYYEEEERQRGNFPDRFSGHQFPNYSSELNVNALLLGDSALYLCASSLQMGGGTDTQYFGPGTRLTVL.

The chain employs TRBV28 and TRBJ2-1, with unresolved D. Germline V gene data show CDR1 as MDHEN and CDR2 as SYDVKM. V lost 7 bases, J lost 7 bases, and 8 bases lay in between. The CDR3 loop spans 11 amino acids. The CDR3 loop reads CASTVGNEQFF. CDR3 coding DNA: TGTGCCAGCACCGTTGGTAATGAGCAGTTCTTC.

CDR3 DNA: TGTGCCAGCTCACACAGGGGCGCTGAAGCTTTCTTT. This encodes CASSHRGAEAFF. The V and J genes are TRBV18 and TRBJ1-1; 7 bases align to TRBD1. Germline loops: CDR1 KGHSH, CDR2 LQKENI. V was clipped by 4 bases and J by 6 bases; unmatched bases: 2. This CDR3 region has 12 residues.

The genes are TRBV4-2 and TRBJ2-3; the D is unclear. Trimming pared 1 base from V and 6 bases from J, leaving 8 bases between. CDR1 LGHNA and CDR2 YNFKEQ come from the germline V gene. This CDR3 is built from 13 residues. CDR3 in DNA: TGTGCCAGCAGCCAAGTTTTCGGTGATACGCAGTATTTT. Translated: CASSQVFGDTQYF.

This clone is labeled as medium-sized (0.01 to 0.1%). The rearrangement uses TRBV19 and TRBJ2-2, with a tentative D call TRBD2 (7 bases). The germline CDR1 and CDR2 sequences are LNHDA and SQIVND (reference sequence). The CDR3 contains 15 residues. Trimming took 8 bases from V and 0 from J, leaving 13 bases between them. CDR3 loop: CASRRGGPNTGELFF. CDR3 coding DNA: TGTGCCAGTCGTAGGGGGGGGCCGAACACCGGGGAGCTGTTTTTT.

This chain uses TRBV29-1 with TRBJ1-2, with D possibly being TRBD1 (5 bases). The CDR3 consists of 14 residues. Trimming pared 3 bases from V and 8 bases from J, leaving 19 bases between. Germline V gene data show CDR1 as SQVTM and CDR2 as ANQGSEA. The CDR3, as DNA: TGCAGCGTTGATAGCCAGACTAGGGGAAGCGGCTACACCTTC. Encoded protein: CSVDSQTRGSGYTF. Supplemented by reference TRBV29-1 and TRBJ1-2, the full variable domain reads SAVISQKPSRDICQRGTSLTIQCQVDSQVTMMFWYRQQPGQSLTLIATANQGSEATYESGFVIDKFPISRPNLTFSTLTVSNMSPEDSSIYLCSVDSQTRGSGYTFGSGTRLTVV.

The chain uses TRBV5-1 and TRBJ2-3; D unclear. V lost 0 bases and J lost 6, with 11 bases in between. CDR1 and CDR2 (germline): SGHRS, YFSETQ. This CDR3 contains 14 residues. The CDR3 here is CASSLAGSWDTQYF. Written as DNA, the CDR3 is TGCGCCAGCAGCTTGGCGGGTAGCTGGGATACGCAGTATTTT.

As to this clone: The identical CDR3 is also encoded by other nucleotide sequences in the sample. The chain links TRBV7-8 to TRBJ1-1; maybe TRBD1 (5 bases). The length of the CDR3 is 14 residues. Looked up from germline, CDR1 is SGHVS and CDR2 is FQNEAQ. V lost 1 base to trimming and J lost 1 base, with 7 bases between them. The CDR3 reads CASSLVGGNTEAFF. CDR3 sequence (DNA): TGTGCCAGCAGCTTAGTGGGGGGGAACACTGAAGCTTTCTTT.

The chain combines TRBV5-4 with TRBJ1-6; maybe TRBD1 (5 bases). Trimming left V 4 bases short and J 7 bases short, with 18 bases between. CDR3 length: 16 residues. Per germline, CDR1 SGHNT and CDR2 YYREEE (reference sequence). For the CDR3, the DNA is TGTGCCAGCAGCCCTCAGGGAGGTATGGGCAATTCACCCCTCCACTTT. Protein: CASSPQGGMGNSPLHF.

This rearrangement joins TRBV29-1 to TRBJ1-2, with D hard to call. V shed 4 bases and J shed 7 bases, with 13 bases lying between them. Germline V CDR1 and CDR2: SQVTM, ANQGSEA. The CDR3 has 12 amino acids. In DNA form, the CDR3 reads TGCAGCGTTGGTTTCGGGGAAGGTGGCTACACCTTC. Protein product: CSVGFGEGGYTF.

In this sample, this clone turned up a few times. The chain recombines TRBV5-1 with TRBJ2-6; D ambiguous. Trimming left V 0 bases short and J 3 bases short, with 13 bases between. Germline V gene data show CDR1 as SGHRS and CDR2 as YFSETQ. This CDR3 has 17 residues. CDR3 amino acids: CASSLAKSLGGANVLTF. DNA for the CDR3: TGCGCCAGCAGCTTGGCCAAAAGCCTTGGTGGGGCCAACGTCCTGACTTTC. Using reference TRBV5-1 and TRBJ2-6 for the parts outside the CDR3, the full variable domain is KAGVTQTPRYLIKTRGQQVTLSCSPISGHRSVSWYQQTPGQGLQFLFEYFSETQRNKGNFPGRFSGRQFSNSRSEMNVSTLELGDSALYLCASSLAKSLGGANVLTFGAGSRLTVL.

The chain uses TRBV6-1 and TRBJ2-7; 7 bases agree with TRBD1. The germline CDR1 and CDR2 sequences are MNHNS and SASEGT. There are 14 residues in the CDR3. Germline trimming cut 7 bases from V and 3 bases from J; bases unmatched to any gene: 9. DNA of the CDR3: TGTGCCAGCACCTCCGACAGGGCAGTCTACGAGCAGTACTTC. As protein: CASTSDRAVYEQYF.

The chain uses TRBV4-1 and TRBJ2-6; D is ambiguous. V lost 6 bases, J lost 4 bases, and 10 bases lay in between. Per the germline V gene, CDR1 is MGHRA and CDR2 is YSYEKL. The CDR3 has 14 amino acids. CDR3 residues: CASSYAGGANVLTF. DNA for the CDR3: TGCGCCAGCAGTTACGCAGGCGGGGCCAACGTCCTGACTTTC.

A single count supports this clone. This chain uses TRBV11-2 with TRBJ1-1; D is unclear. CDR1 and CDR2 (germline): SGHAT, FQNNGV. Trimming shortened V by 5 bases and J by 2 bases, and 18 bases separated the two germline ends. The CDR3 sequence is 16 residues long. This chain's CDR3 is CASSPLGNTINTEAFF. Written as DNA, the CDR3 is TGTGCCAGCAGCCCCTTAGGAAACACAATTAACACTGAAGCTTTCTTT.

This chain links TRBV5-1 with TRBJ2-1, with TRBD2 as a possible D gene (6 bases). The length of the CDR3 is 16 residues. Trimming shortened V by 4 bases and J by 8 bases, and 22 bases separated the two germline ends. Per germline, CDR1 SGHRS and CDR2 YFSETQ. CDR3 in DNA: TGCGCCAGCAGCGCGGTAATTGGGACTGGGACGGATGAGCAGTTCTTC. This codes for CASSAVIGTGTDEQFF.

The chain links TRBV13 to TRBJ2-2; 12 nucleotides match TRBD2. The CDR3 runs 16 residues. Looked up from germline, CDR1 is PRHDT and CDR2 is FYEKMQ (reference sequence). Unmatched junction bases numbered 6, after V lost 4 bases and J lost 6 bases. The CDR3 DNA follows: TGTGCCAGCAGCTACCGGACTAGCGGGGCGTCCGGGGAGCTGTTTTTT. Residues: CASSYRTSGASGELFF.

The chain recombines TRBV28 with TRBJ2-7, with a possible D match to TRBD1 (5 bases). The length of the CDR3 is 15 residues. Trimming pared 5 bases from V and 3 bases from J, leaving 17 bases between. The V gene's germline CDR1 is MDHEN and CDR2 SYDVKM. The CDR3: CASSLGAQGSYEQYF. CDR3 bases: TGTGCCAGCAGTCTAGGGGCGCAGGGTAGCTACGAGCAGTACTTC.

The V gene is TRBV30, the J gene TRBJ2-2; 7 positions agree with TRBD2. Germline assignment: CDR1 GTSNPN and CDR2 SVGIG (reference sequence). CDR3 length: 15 residues. J gave up 4 bases and V 6 bases, and 11 bases lay outside the gene matches. Here the CDR3 reads CACLQPGGITGELFF. The CDR3 DNA reads as TGTGCCTGCCTCCAGCCCGGGGGGATCACCGGGGAGCTGTTTTTT.

This clone turned up a few times. The V call is TRBV29-1, the J call TRBJ2-7, with D perhaps TRBD2 (7 bases). Trimming took 3 bases from V and 2 from J, leaving 11 bases between them. There are 13 residues in the CDR3. Per germline, CDR1 SQVTM and CDR2 ANQGSEA. The CDR3 loop reads CSVDRGGAYEQYF. CDR3 DNA sequence: TGCAGCGTTGACCGAGGGGGGGCCTACGAGCAGTACTTC.

V usage is TRBV5-1 and J usage is TRBJ2-3; a weak D match, TRBD2 (5 bases). This CDR3 is built from 15 residues. In germline, CDR1 is SGHRS, CDR2 YFSETQ. V lost 0 bases and J lost 7, with 15 bases in between. The CDR3 coding sequence is TGCGCCAGCAGCTTGGAGTCCTCCGGGGTGAATACGCAGTATTTT. Its translation is CASSLESSGVNTQYF.

The chain combines TRBV29-1 with TRBJ1-2, with a weak D call TRBD1 (5 bases). The V end was cut by 5 bases, the J end by 6 bases, with 10 bases between. The CDR3 has 11 residues. Germline-derived CDR1 and CDR2 are SQVTM and ANQGSEA. CDR3 sequence reads: CSVHGGDGYTF. In DNA, the CDR3 is TGCAGCGTTCATGGGGGGGATGGCTACACCTTC.

The V call is TRBV9, the J call TRBJ1-3, with 9 bases matching TRBD1. There are 14 residues in the CDR3. Germline CDR1 is SGDLS and CDR2 is YYNGEE. The V segment lost 7 bases and the J segment 6 bases; nucleotides outside the gene matches: 8. In DNA, the CDR3 is TGTGCCAGCCAACGAACAGGGGGCAAAAACACCATATATTTT. Translation: CASQRTGGKNTIYF.